The sequence of this T cell receptor beta chain was determined in a study of neoadjuvant anti-PD-1 for oral cavity cancer. About the study: Patients without progression got a fourth dose around day 43. General study results and limits: Treg/Th17 ratio rose with pretreatment blood and fell with post-treatment tumor TCRbeta clonality.

To note about this clone: Antigen specificity is unknown.

The protocol was immunoSEQ multiplex PCR, while the TCRdb copy is restricted to in-frame clones and leaves out a portion. There are around 8,200 clones in the sample; over 50% occur only once, and 2.5% to 4% lies in the top ten. Time point described: after neoadjuvant nivolumab, at surgical resection. Patients had newly diagnosed, untreated stage II-IVA oral cavity squamous cell carcinoma. These oral cavity squamous cell carcinomas were HPV-negative and locally advanced. CDR3 length equals 15 residues. Trimming left V 0 bases short and J 6 bases short, with 13 bases between. Per the germline V gene, CDR1 is SEHNR and CDR2 is FQNEAQ (reference sequence).

The material sequenced was PBMCs, taken after nivolumab (anti-PD-1) treatment. The rearrangement uses TRBV7-9 and TRBJ2-3; D is unresolved. This receptor was identified in a person aged 40 to 85 with oral cavity squamous cell carcinoma. The CDR3 reads CASSLAMIEADTQYF. Here the CDR3 DNA reads TGTGCCAGCAGCTTAGCGATGATCGAAGCGGATACGCAGTATTTT. Filled out from reference TRBV7-9 and TRBJ2-3, the complete variable domain reads DTGVSQNPRHKITKRGQNVTFRCDPISEHNRLYWYRQTLGQGPEFLTYFQNEAQLEKSRLLSDRFSAERPKGSFSTLEIQRTEQGDSAMYLCASSLAMIEADTQYFGPGTRLTVL.